A single sample is the source of the 12 T cell receptor beta chains below, sequenced in a study of T cell responses to AZD1222 COVID-19 vaccine. Sequencing was performed with immunoSEQ multiplex PCR; in TCRdb, only in-frame clones are kept and a portion is missing. The data show roughly 190,000 clones, 92% seen once. This sample comprised peripheral blood, obtained on day 0 of AZD1222 vaccination. These receptors all stem from an adult in good health.

CDR3 sequence reads: CASSFTGASYGYTF. The DNA for the CDR3 is TGTGCCAGCAGCTTCACAGGGGCGTCCTATGGCTACACCTTC. The rearrangement uses TRBV5-5 and TRBJ1-2; 7 bases agree with TRBD1. Unmatched junction bases numbered 5, after V lost 2 bases and J lost 4 bases. CDR1 and CDR2 from the germline V gene are SGHKS and YYEKEE (reference sequence). The CDR3 spans 14 residues.

The gene calls are TRBV12-3 or TRBV12-4 and TRBJ1-2; 11 bases match TRBD1. V was clipped by 5 bases and J by 7 bases; unmatched bases: 3. This CDR3 spans 13 amino acids. CDR3 nucleotides: TGTGCCAGCAGTGGGACAGGGGGTGTTGGCTACACCTTC. This sequence encodes CASSGTGGVGYTF.

The chain recombines TRBV6-6 with TRBJ2-5, with D possibly TRBD1 on 5 matching bases. The V gene's germline CDR1 is MNHNY and CDR2 SVGAGI (reference sequence). The length of the CDR3 is 13 residues. Trimming left V 5 bases short and J 1 base short, with 8 bases between. The CDR3 sequence is CASSDDSQETQYF. CDR3 nucleotides: TGTGCCAGCAGTGACGACAGCCAAGAGACCCAGTACTTC.

The V gene is TRBV30, the J gene TRBJ1-1, with D perhaps matching TRBD1 (6 bases). CDR1 is GTSNPN, CDR2 SVGIG, per germline (reference sequence). The length of the CDR3 is 13 residues. Deletions cut 5 bases from V and 4 bases from J, with 14 bases between. CDR3 DNA: TGTGCCTGGGGCAGGGGTGATACCACTGAAGCTTTCTTT. It translates to CAWGRGDTTEAFF.

The chain carries TRBV18 and TRBJ2-7; the D is unclear. Trimming stripped 0 bases from V and 2 bases from J, with 8 bases between. Per germline, CDR1 KGHSH and CDR2 LQKENI. The CDR3 totals 14 residues. The CDR3 DNA reads as TGTGCCAGCTCACCACCCATGGTGCCCTACGAGCAGTACTTC. Its translation is CASSPPMVPYEQYF.

This clone has just one count. The chain links TRBV7-6 to TRBJ2-3; the match to TRBD2 covers 8 bases. The V gene end was trimmed by 6 bases and the J gene end by 4 bases; junction bases not matched to a gene: 12. The germline V gene encodes CDR1 SGHVS and CDR2 FNYEAQ. The CDR3 is 16 amino acids. The CDR3 here is CASSHTSGTPPDTQYF. The DNA for the CDR3 is TGTGCCAGCAGTCATACTAGCGGTACTCCCCCAGATACGCAGTATTTT.

The chain couples TRBV7-3 to TRBJ1-2, with D unresolved. Germline V CDR1 and CDR2: SGHTA, FQGTGA. The CDR3 spans 15 residues. Trimming cost V 5 bases and J 7 bases, with 20 bases left between them. CDR3 loop: CASSLIRGRTGGYTF. In nucleotides, the CDR3 is TGTGCCAGCAGCCTAATAAGAGGGAGGACCGGTGGCTACACCTTC.

The chain employs TRBV7-9 and TRBJ1-1, with D maybe TRBD1 (5 bases). V lost 1 base to trimming and J lost 4 bases, with 13 bases between them. Germline CDR1 reads SEHNR; CDR2 reads FQNEAQ (reference sequence). This CDR3 contains 15 residues. As DNA, the CDR3 is TGTGCCAGCAGCTTAGGCCTCAGGGATGGCACTGAAGCTTTCTTT. It encodes CASSLGLRDGTEAFF.

This sequence joins TRBV12-3 or TRBV12-4 and TRBJ1-5, with 8 bases fitting TRBD1. J lost 4 bases, V lost 8 bases, and 4 bases had no gene match. This CDR3 contains 13 residues. The DNA for the CDR3 is TGTGCCAGCGGACAGGGTTTTAATCAGCCCCAGCATTTT. Translating it yields CASGQGFNQPQHF.

This chain links TRBV5-4 with TRBJ2-7, with D tentatively TRBD1 (5 bases). The CDR3 loop spans 14 amino acids. Germline CDR1 is SGHNT and CDR2 is YYREEE (reference sequence). The V end was cut by 2 bases, the J end by 2 bases, with 11 bases between. Here the CDR3 reads CASSFGVQAYEQYF. CDR3 in DNA: TGTGCCAGCAGCTTTGGTGTACAGGCCTACGAGCAGTACTTC.

The rearrangement links TRBV19 to TRBJ1-2; D gene uncertain. CDR1 and CDR2 from the germline V gene are LNHDA and SQIVND (reference sequence). V was clipped by 0 bases and J by 3 bases, with 11 bases between them. The CDR3 is 15 amino acids. CDR3 sequence: CASSIEGYAYYGYTF. For the CDR3, the DNA is TGTGCCAGTAGTATAGAGGGATATGCTTACTATGGCTACACCTTC.

This clone occurred once. V usage is TRBV3-1 (or the pseudogene TRBV3-2) and J usage is TRBJ2-3, with D uncertain. Germline V lookup: CDR1 LGHDT, CDR2 YNNKEL (reference sequence). Trimming removed 4 bases from V and 2 bases from J, with 16 bases in between. CDR3 length: 16 residues. The CDR3 DNA follows: TGTGCCAGCAGCCGGTCGAGACAATGGGACACAGATACGCAGTATTTT. It specifies CASSRSRQWDTDTQYF.